These 15 T cell receptor beta chains came from one sample sequenced in a study of T-cell memory formation after mild COVID-19. TCRdb re-called the 5' RACE reads through MiXCR, storing one row per CDR3 protein. The sample holds fewer than 700,000 distinct CDR3 sequences, 20% to 25% seen once. The specimen sequenced was PBMCs or a T cell subset sorted from them (not recorded which). The receptors here all came from an adult woman who had mild COVID-19 (a few samples of this study predate the infection). Cell type and time point are not known.

The chain uses TRBV6-5 and TRBJ1-3; no definite D call. The V gene's germline CDR1 is MNHEY and CDR2 SVGAGI. Trimming pared 3 bases from V and 4 bases from J, leaving 13 bases between. There are 15 residues in the CDR3. Here the CDR3 DNA reads TGTGCCAGCAGTTATTCTATCTTGCCCGGAAACACCATATATTTT. It encodes CASSYSILPGNTIYF.

The V gene is TRBV6-1, the J gene TRBJ1-2, with a tentative D call TRBD1 (6 bases). The V and J ends lost 3 bases and 7 bases respectively, with 18 bases between them. This CDR3 spans 15 amino acids. Germline V gene lookup returns CDR1 MNHNS and CDR2 SASEGT. The CDR3, as DNA: TGTGCCAGCAGTGATACGACAGGACTCCGGGGTGGCTACACCTTC. Encoded protein: CASSDTTGLRGGYTF.

The sample holds many counts of this clonotype. The genes are TRBV4-3 and TRBJ2-2, with 8 bases lining up with TRBD1. V shed 4 bases, J shed 1 base, and the junction held 5 bases outside the gene matches. The CDR3 is 16 amino acids. CDR1 LGHNA and CDR2 YSLEER come from the germline V gene. CDR3 region: CASSLGQGGNTGELFF. CDR3 DNA: TGCGCCAGCAGCCTAGGACAGGGTGGGAACACCGGGGAGCTGTTTTTT.

The chain couples TRBV9 to TRBJ1-2, with D unresolved. Trimming took 0 bases from V and 4 from J, leaving 13 bases between them. Germline CDR1 is SGDLS and CDR2 is YYNGEE. The CDR3 length is 15 residues. The CDR3 reads CASSVGDPPSYGYTF. In DNA, the CDR3 is TGTGCCAGCAGCGTAGGTGACCCCCCAAGCTATGGCTACACCTTC.

This clonotype has a handful of counts. The chain joins TRBV2 to TRBJ2-6; D may be TRBD1 or TRBD2 (5 bases each). CDR1 is SNHLY and CDR2 is FYNNEI in the germline V gene. V shed 5 bases and J shed 4 bases, with 12 bases lying between them. This CDR3 comprises 15 residues. This CDR3 is CASSLTRGGANVLTF. The CDR3 DNA sequence: TGTGCCAGCAGTCTTACTAGGGGCGGGGCCAACGTCCTGACTTTC.

This CDR3 is CATSRERQGGSRQPQHF. In nucleotides, the CDR3 is TGTGCCACCAGCAGAGAAAGACAGGGAGGATCGCGACAGCCCCAGCATTTT. The chain is built from TRBV15 and TRBJ1-5; 7 bases line up with TRBD1. V gave up 0 bases and J gave up 7 bases; unmatched junction bases: 12. CDR3 length equals 17 residues. Germline CDR1 LNHNV, CDR2 YYDKDF (reference sequence).

This chain links TRBV29-1 with TRBJ2-4; 7 bases fit TRBD2. The V gene's germline CDR1 is SQVTM and CDR2 ANQGSEA. This CDR3 has 14 residues. The V segment lost 7 bases and the J segment 8 bases; nucleotides outside the gene matches: 14. In DNA form, the CDR3 reads TGCAGCGCTCATTGTAATGGGGAGGGAGACATTCAGTACTTC. Translation: CSAHCNGEGDIQYF.

This clonotype has a handful of counts. This sequence joins TRBV20-1 and TRBJ2-7; the match to TRBD2 covers 7 bases. The junction had 14 bases not matched to a gene; V was cut back by 2 bases and J by 4 bases. The CDR3 length is 16 residues. Looked up from germline, CDR1 is DFQATT and CDR2 is SNEGSKA (reference sequence). CDR3 coding DNA: TGCAGTGCTAGAATGCGTAGCGGGCTGTCACCGTACGAGCAGTACTTC. Residues: CSARMRSGLSPYEQYF.

The gene calls are TRBV4-1 and TRBJ1-1; D ambiguous. From germline, CDR1 is MGHRA and CDR2 YSYEKL. CDR3 length: 13 residues. V was trimmed by 3 bases and J by 4 bases, leaving 9 bases between them. The CDR3 loop is CASSHGLVTEAFF. The CDR3 DNA reads as TGCGCCAGCAGCCATGGGCTGGTCACTGAAGCTTTCTTT.

The CDR3 bases are TGTGCCAGCAGCCAAGACACTGGGACTACCCCAACGGCCCAGTACTTC. It is translated as CASSQDTGTTPTAQYF. The chain joins TRBV3-1 to TRBJ2-5, with 7 positions matching TRBD2. With 0 bases clipped from V and 9 bases from J, the junction kept 13 bases outside the gene matches. Germline CDR1 is LGHDT and CDR2 is YNNKEL (reference sequence). CDR3 size: 16 residues.

In this sample, this clonotype turned up many times. The chain carries TRBV12-3 or TRBV12-4 and TRBJ1-1; D is possibly TRBD1 (5 bases). The ends were cut back, 6 bases at V and 5 bases at J, with 16 bases in the middle. This CDR3 is 14 amino acids long. The CDR3 loop is CASSLGGGGTEAFF. In nucleotides, the CDR3 is TGTGCCAGCAGCCTTGGGGGGGGGGGGACTGAAGCTTTCTTT.

This clonotype was counted a few times. This chain joins TRBV30 and TRBJ1-2; D ambiguous. This CDR3 is built from 11 residues. The V end was cut by 3 bases, the J end by 2 bases, with 4 bases between. The germline V gene encodes CDR1 GTSNPN and CDR2 SVGIG (reference sequence). For the CDR3, the DNA is TGTGCCTGGAGCGGGAACTATGGCTACACCTTC. Translated: CAWSGNYGYTF.

The genes are TRBV20-1 and TRBJ2-7; TRBD2 matches 9 bases. The CDR3 runs 13 residues. In germline, CDR1 is DFQATT, CDR2 SNEGSKA (reference sequence). V trimming: 5 bases; J trimming: 2 bases; junction bases outside the gene matches: 4. CDR3 coding DNA: TGCAGTGCTCGGACTAGCGTCCCCTACGAGCAGTACTTC. This codes for CSARTSVPYEQYF.

This clonotype has only a few counts. V usage is TRBV20-1 and J usage is TRBJ2-7; D is unclear. Germline CDR1 DFQATT, CDR2 SNEGSKA (reference sequence). V gave up 0 bases and J gave up 3 bases, with 6 bases separating them. The CDR3 runs 12 residues. CDR3 sequence reads: CSARDIRYEQYF. CDR3 in DNA: TGCAGTGCTAGAGATATTCGCTACGAGCAGTACTTC.

This chain connects TRBV5-6 to TRBJ2-4; 8 nucleotides agree with TRBD1. V shed 0 bases, J shed 5 bases, and the junction held 7 bases outside the gene matches. Germline CDR1 reads SGHDT; CDR2 reads YYEEEE. The CDR3 length is 16 residues. The CDR3 nucleotides read TGTGCCAGCAGCTTGGTGGCAGGGGGCATCCAAAACATTCAGTACTTC. Translated, it gives CASSLVAGGIQNIQYF.